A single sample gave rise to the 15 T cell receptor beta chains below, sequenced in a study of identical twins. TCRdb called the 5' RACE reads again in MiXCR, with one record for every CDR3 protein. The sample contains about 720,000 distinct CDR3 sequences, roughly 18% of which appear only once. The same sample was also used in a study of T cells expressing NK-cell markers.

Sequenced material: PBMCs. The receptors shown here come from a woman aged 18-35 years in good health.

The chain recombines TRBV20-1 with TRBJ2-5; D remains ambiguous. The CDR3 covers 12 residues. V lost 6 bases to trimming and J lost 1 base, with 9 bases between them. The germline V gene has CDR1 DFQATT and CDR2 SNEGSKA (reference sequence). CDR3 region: CSAPSAQETQYF. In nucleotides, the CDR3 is TGCAGTGCGCCGAGCGCCCAAGAGACCCAGTACTTC.

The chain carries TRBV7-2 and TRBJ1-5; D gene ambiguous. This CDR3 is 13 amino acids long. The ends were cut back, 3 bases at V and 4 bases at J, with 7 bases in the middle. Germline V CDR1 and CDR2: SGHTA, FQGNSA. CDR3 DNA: TGTGCCAGCAGCTTTACGGAGAATCAGCCCCAGCATTTT. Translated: CASSFTENQPQHF.

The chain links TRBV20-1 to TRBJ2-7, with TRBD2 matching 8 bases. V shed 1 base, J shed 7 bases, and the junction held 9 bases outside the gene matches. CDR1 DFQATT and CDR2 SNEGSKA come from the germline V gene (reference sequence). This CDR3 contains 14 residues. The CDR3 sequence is CSARAQVERGEQYF. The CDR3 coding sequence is TGCAGTGCTAGAGCTCAAGTCGAGCGGGGGGAGCAGTACTTC.

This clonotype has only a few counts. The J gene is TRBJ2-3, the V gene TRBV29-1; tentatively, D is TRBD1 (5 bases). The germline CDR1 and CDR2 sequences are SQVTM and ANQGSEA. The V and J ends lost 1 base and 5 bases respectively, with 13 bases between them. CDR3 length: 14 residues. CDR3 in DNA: TGCAGCGTTGAAGGGGGTGGGGCCCAAGATACGCAGTATTTT. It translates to CSVEGGGAQDTQYF.

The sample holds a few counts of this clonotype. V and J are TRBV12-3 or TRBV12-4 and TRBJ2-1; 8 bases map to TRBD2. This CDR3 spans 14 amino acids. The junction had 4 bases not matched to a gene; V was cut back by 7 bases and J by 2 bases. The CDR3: CASIPGGAYNEQFF. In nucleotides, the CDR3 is TGTGCCAGCATCCCGGGGGGGGCCTACAATGAGCAGTTCTTC.

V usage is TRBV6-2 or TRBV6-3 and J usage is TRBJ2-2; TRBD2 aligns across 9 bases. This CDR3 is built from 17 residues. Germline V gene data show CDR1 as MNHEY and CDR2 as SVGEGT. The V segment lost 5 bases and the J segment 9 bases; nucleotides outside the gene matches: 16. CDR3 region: CASSPTSFSGRIWELFF. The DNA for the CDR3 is TGTGCCAGCAGTCCCACCTCTTTTAGCGGGAGAATCTGGGAGCTGTTTTTT.

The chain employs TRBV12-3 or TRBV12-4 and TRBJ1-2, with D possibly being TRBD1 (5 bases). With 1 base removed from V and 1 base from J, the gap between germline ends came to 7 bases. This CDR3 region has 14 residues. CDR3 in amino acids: CASSLGQSNYGYTF. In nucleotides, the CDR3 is TGTGCCAGCAGTTTAGGACAGAGTAACTATGGCTACACCTTC.

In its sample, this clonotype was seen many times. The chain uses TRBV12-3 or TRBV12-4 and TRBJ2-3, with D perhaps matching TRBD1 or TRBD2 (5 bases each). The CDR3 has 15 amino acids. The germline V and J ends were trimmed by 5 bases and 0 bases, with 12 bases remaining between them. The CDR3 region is CASSPGDGSTDTQYF. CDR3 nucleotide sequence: TGTGCCAGCAGTCCCGGGGACGGTAGCACAGATACGCAGTATTTT.

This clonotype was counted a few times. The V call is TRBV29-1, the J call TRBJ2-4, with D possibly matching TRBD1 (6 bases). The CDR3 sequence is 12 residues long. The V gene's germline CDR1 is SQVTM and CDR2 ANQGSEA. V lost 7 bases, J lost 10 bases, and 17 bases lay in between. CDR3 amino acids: CSAIRGANIQYF. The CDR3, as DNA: TGCAGCGCAATCAGGGGTGCAAATATTCAGTACTTC.

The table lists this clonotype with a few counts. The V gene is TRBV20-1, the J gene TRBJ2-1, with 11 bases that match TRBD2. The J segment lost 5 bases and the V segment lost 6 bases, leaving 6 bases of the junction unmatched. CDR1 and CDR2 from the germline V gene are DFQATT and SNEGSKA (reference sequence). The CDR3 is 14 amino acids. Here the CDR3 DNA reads TGCAGTGCCTCGACTAGCGGGGCCGACAATGAGCAGTTCTTC. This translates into CSASTSGADNEQFF.

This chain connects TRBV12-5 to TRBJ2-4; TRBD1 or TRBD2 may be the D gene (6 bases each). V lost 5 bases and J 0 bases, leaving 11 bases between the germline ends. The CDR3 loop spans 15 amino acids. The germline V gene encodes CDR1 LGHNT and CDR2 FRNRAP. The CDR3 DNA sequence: TGTGCTAGTGGTCCACCGGGGGCAGCCAAAAACATTCAGTACTTC. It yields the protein CASGPPGAAKNIQYF.

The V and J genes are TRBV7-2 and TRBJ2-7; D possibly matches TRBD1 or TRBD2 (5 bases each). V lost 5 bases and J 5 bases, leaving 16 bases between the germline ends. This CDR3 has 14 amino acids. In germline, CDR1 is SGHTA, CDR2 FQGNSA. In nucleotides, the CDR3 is TGTGCCAGCAGCCCGGGACCCAGACGGGACGAGCAGTACTTC. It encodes CASSPGPRRDEQYF.

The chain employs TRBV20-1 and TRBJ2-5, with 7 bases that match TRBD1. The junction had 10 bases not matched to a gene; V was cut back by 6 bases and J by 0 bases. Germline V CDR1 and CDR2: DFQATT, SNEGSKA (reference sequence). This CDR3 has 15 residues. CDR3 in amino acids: CSAPVATGDQETQYF. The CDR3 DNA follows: TGCAGTGCCCCAGTGGCCACAGGGGACCAAGAGACCCAGTACTTC.

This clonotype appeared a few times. The CDR3 DNA is TGCGCCAGCAGCTTGGACGACTCTTATGGCTACACCTTC. This gives the protein CASSLDDSYGYTF. This chain uses TRBV5-1 with TRBJ1-2; D gene unclear. Germline CDR1 reads SGHRS; CDR2 reads YFSETQ. The CDR3 is made up of 13 amino acids. V lost 0 bases and J lost 5, with 8 bases in between.

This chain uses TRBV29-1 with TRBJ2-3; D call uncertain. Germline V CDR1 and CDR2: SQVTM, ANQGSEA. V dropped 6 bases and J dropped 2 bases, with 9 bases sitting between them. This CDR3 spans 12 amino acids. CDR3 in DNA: TGCAGCGTGGCTAGGGACACAGATACGCAGTATTTT. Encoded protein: CSVARDTDTQYF.